The present entry profiles one TCR beta chain with its context. The antigen remains undetermined. Trimming at V came to 6 bases and at J to 0 bases, leaving 5 bases not matched to a gene. CDR1 and CDR2 (germline): MDHEN, SYDVKM. This CDR3 comprises 15 residues. Method: immunoSEQ multiplex PCR; TCRdb's copy keeps in-frame clones and lacks some. This sample has approximately 20,000 clones, with about 83% found just once. These data come from a study of early stage breast cancer tumors. Overall study: Average read coverage per sample was 7.5 to 10-fold. General study points: Functional markers like CD4, CD8 and FOXP3 were missed in bulk sequencing. Blood repertoires resembled normal breast more than tumor. Commonly generated sequences made up most enriched TCRB sequences shared between patients.

The V call is TRBV28, the J call TRBJ2-7, with TRBD2 matching over 10 bases. This TCR was recovered from a person aged 70 to 85 with breast cancer. Sequencing used blood. The CDR3 reads CASSRAGGSSYEQYF. For the CDR3, the DNA is TGTGCCAGCAGCCGAGCGGGGGGGAGCTCCTACGAGCAGTACTTC. The full variable domain, with the rest looked up from reference TRBV28 and TRBJ2-7, is DVKVTQSSRYLVKRTGEKVFLECVQDMDHENMFWYRQDPGLGLRLIYFSYDVKMKEKGDIPEGYSVSREKKERFSLILESASTNQTSMYLCASSRAGGSSYEQYFGPGTRLTVT.